This T cell receptor (beta chain) was profiled in a study of control samples from healthy donors and cancer patients (dated by TCRdb to about 2020). A word on this clone: Its cognate antigen has yet to be identified. The record has no base qualities; no much larger clone is one base away.

Taken from cysteine to phenylalanine, the CDR3 has 14 residues. Of all the DNA, just the CDR3 is kept, 42 bases in frame from base 1. Per the germline V gene, SGHRS is the CDR1 and YFSETQ is the CDR2. V lost 1 base and J lost 6 bases; the stretch between them is 10 bases long. Library construction relied on the immunoSEQ multiplex PCR assay. In TCRdb, the immuneACCESS table is reduced to in-frame sequences with V and J assigned. These tables do not hold every clone; where another copy was compared, an unresolved V gene accounts for under half, and the others remain unexplained. For this sample the table gives over 100,000 clones, of which roughly 90% were detected only once. About 5.5% of the sample is in the top ten clones.

The sample comprised blood. Here the chain combines TRBV5-1 and TRBJ1-4, with the D segment identity uncertain. This receptor was identified in a man in his late teens or twenties in good health. DNA sequence: TGCGCCAGCAGCTTGTCCCGACAAGATGAAAAACTGTTTTTT. Its protein product is CASSLSRQDEKLFF.